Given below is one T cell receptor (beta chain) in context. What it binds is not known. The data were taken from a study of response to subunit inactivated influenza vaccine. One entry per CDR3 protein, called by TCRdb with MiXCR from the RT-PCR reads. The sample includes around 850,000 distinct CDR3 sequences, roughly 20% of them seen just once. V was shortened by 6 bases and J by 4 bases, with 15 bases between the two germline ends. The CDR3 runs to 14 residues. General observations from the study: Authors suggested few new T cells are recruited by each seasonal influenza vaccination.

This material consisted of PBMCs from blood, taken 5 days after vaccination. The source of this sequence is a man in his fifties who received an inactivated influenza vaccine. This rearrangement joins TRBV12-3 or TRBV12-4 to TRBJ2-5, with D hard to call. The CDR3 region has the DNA TGTGCCAGCAGCCCTCTAAGACTCGGAGAGACCCAGTACTTC. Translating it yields CASSPLRLGETQYF.